The present T cell receptor (beta chain) was sequenced within a study of cytomegalovirus exposure and HLA in healthy donors (dated by TCRdb to 2016 to 2017). Broadly, across the study: An earlier analysis of 587 of the donors reported 250 to 350 Gb of sequence data and 117 million unique TCR beta sequences obtained from about 180 million T cells. A later analysis re-examined previously published TCR beta repertoires from 500 to 700 donors and added high-resolution HLA genotyping to investigate patterns of TCR occurrence. Besides the first cohort of 500 to 700 subjects, a separate validation cohort made up of about 120 different subjects was used. An early release that covered 500 to 800 HLA-typed donors contained 300 to 350 gigabases of sequencing data and 65 million to 100 million unique TCR sequences. Among about 400 genotyped donors of the cohort, an average of about 220,000 unique TCR beta nucleotide sequences was sequenced per donor, of which 15% to 20% were non-productive. Among the approximately 400 genotyped donors, 75% to 90% belonged to the genetic ancestry cluster associated with self-reported Caucasian donors. The later analysis used no new phenotypic data to find candidate immune exposures, relying instead on TCR beta sequences and their occurrence across donors. High-throughput TCR immunosequencing, statistical association of individual TCRs with disease status, and machine learning were combined to predict cytomegalovirus infection status. Genome-wide SNP genotypes for about three fifths of the 666 donors were used in a later genetic analysis, which treated that subset as a discovery cohort. The aim of the study was to test whether cataloging public T cell receptors could identify signatures of past pathogen exposure. The number of typed donors differed by locus: roughly 629-640 for A, B, C, DRB1 and DQB1; roughly 510 for DQA1; fewer than 610 for DPA1; and some 430 for DPB1. Every discovery cohort repertoire had been produced on one sequencing platform. In an earlier analysis of roughly 600 of the donors, high-throughput TCR beta sequencing was used to judge whether each TCR beta V gene segment behaved as functional or pseudogenic. Class I and class II HLA loci were covered by the typing at four-digit resolution. Four or five DR-DQ haplotypes were handled as single units for association and clustering because linkage in the cohort was strong. The T cell repertoires of 700 or so subjects were profiled by immunosequencing and related to cytomegalovirus serostatus. Donor age, sex, ethnicity and CMV serostatus were compiled together with the repertoire data. What the authors observed across the whole study: Linkage disequilibrium might explain the correlated functional status among segregating V segments, but an unknown experimental factor could not be excluded. A cluster of highly shared sequence variants was judged likely to be a technical artifact of the sequencing pipeline. A further reported finding was that TCR beta sequences accurately predicted the HLA-A and HLA-B alleles for most subjects in the first cohort. In an earlier analysis of more than 500 of the donors, most TCR beta V segments appeared in productive rearrangements about 90% or about 30% of the time, broadly matching IMGT annotations. The study listed 150 to 200 TCR beta chains as associated with cytomegalovirus. Seventeen rarely observed V segments, including chromosome 9 orphons, were excluded from the earlier analysis of a few hundred of the donors because counts were too low. Cytomegalovirus status was reported to be diagnosed by the classifier with high specificity and sensitivity in both the original and validation cohorts. For the cohort, immune exposure information was limited to CMV serostatus. The presence/absence analyses assumed that sequencing depth was roughly uniform across donors, and that assumption may not be true. In vitro tests confirmed that a few of the cytomegalovirus-associated TCR beta chains recognize cytomegalovirus antigens. According to the authors, the approach could potentially be generalized to other disease states and immunological phenotypes. Most TCR sequences were observed very rarely across donors, whereas some public TCRs were present in many individuals. At a false discovery rate of 0.05, a later analysis linked 15,000 to 20,000 TCR beta sequences to specific HLA alleles. A later analysis found that TCR association rates varied across HLA loci, with DRB1 alleles showing the most associated TCRs and HLA-C alleles the fewest. Only TCR beta chains were sequenced in this cohort, and the absence of alpha or paired-chain data limited detectable features. Because HLA typing was unavailable for some donors at each locus, only the typed subset was used in association tests. A later analysis found that HLA-associated TCR beta chains were more clonally expanded and had lower generation probabilities than equally common non-associated chains. Some IMGT-functional V segments, including TRBV6-2 and TRBV6-3, could not be told apart with the 87-base-pair reads, so those segments were excluded. In a later genetic analysis, fewer N-insertions in productive TCRs were reported among donors in an Asian-associated ancestry cluster than the approximately 630-donor mean. According to a later analysis, most CMV-associated TCR beta chains appeared to be HLA-restricted, and the HLA associations seemed to be driven largely by CMV exposure. In a later analysis, several top co-occurrence clusters were reported to appear linked to parvovirus B19, influenza, CMV and Epstein-Barr virus. When HLA alleles, especially DR and DQ, strongly co-occurred, TCR associations were difficult to assign to individual alleles. In a later genetic analysis, a missense DCLRE1C variant was associated with V-gene and J-gene trimming of TCR beta chains, and the association was replicated in an independent cohort.

The cohort consisted of some 670 healthy bone marrow donors. Cohort members were all nominally healthy when sampled, although unrecorded immune exposures were likely present. The donor tested CMV seropositive and was one of the 289 seropositive cohort members. Every donor gave a peripheral blood sample, and the peripheral blood mononuclear cells from that sample were used for TCR beta sequencing. Genomic DNA extraction from the blood cell samples was performed with the Qiagen DNeasy Blood Extraction Kit. Reading the germline V gene gives CDR1 MNHEY and CDR2 SVGAGI. The CDR3 covers 14 residues, taking in both the cysteine and the phenylalanine. Only the CDR3 region is kept as DNA, spanning 42 bases read in frame from base 1. V drops 2 bases and J drops 1 base, leaving 8 bases in between. The library came from the immunoSEQ multiplex PCR assay. A mixture of 60 forward primers for TCR Vbeta segments and 13 reverse primers for TCR Jbeta segments was used in the multiplex PCR. The CDR3 region of rearranged TCR beta genes was amplified from genomic DNA with a multiplex PCR assay. Amplified TCR beta libraries were sequenced as 87-base-pair reads on the Illumina HiSeq System. As for the original processing: A later analysis counted about 82 million unique TCR beta chains across the 550 to 700 repertoires, and roughly 10 million of these chains were shared by at least two donors. A nearest-neighbor algorithm error-corrected the raw reads and collapsed the reads into unique sequences, merging closely related sequences to remove PCR and sequencing errors. V, D and J gene segments were assigned by aligning CDR3 sequences to IMGT reference sequences. For a sequence to be retained, a match of at least six nucleotides to both a V gene segment and a J gene segment was required. Rearrangements were classified as productive when the CDR3 lacked stop codons and remained in frame with V and J, and all other rearrangements were classified as non-productive. Following IMGT convention, CDR3 was defined as the stretch from the second conserved V-encoded cysteine up to the conserved J-encoded phenylalanine. The earlier analysis of approximately 590 of the donors excluded any sequence lacking an unambiguous match to a single V gene segment. In an earlier analysis of a few hundred of the donors, a V segment was called functional when productive rearrangements were above 56.7%, and segregating when the standard deviation between donors exceeded 5%. A statistical classification framework was developed to diagnose cytomegalovirus status using the catalog of TCR beta chain sequences. A later analysis assigned V and J genes by comparing TCR nucleotide sequences with IMGT/GENE-DB human TR gene sequences. A later analysis assigned CDR3 sequences and most-parsimonious VDJ recombination scenarios with the TCRdist pipeline. In a later analysis, every TCR beta chain was defined by the combination of its CDR3 amino acid sequence and its V-gene family, and reads without a unique V-gene family were dropped. A later analysis removed 592 highly shared, low-generation-probability nucleotide sequences to deal with suspected cross-contamination and a sequencing artifact. For each public chain, a later analysis derived a clonal expansion index from normalized ranks of inferred template counts within each repertoire. A later analysis computed generation probabilities with a VDJ recombination model fitted to out-of-frame rearrangements, and checked the results against IGoR. Hypergeometric tests were used in a later analysis to score TCR-TCR, TCR-HLA and TCR-CMV co-occurrence, with a repertoire-size bias correction applied to the TCR pairs. False discovery rates were estimated in a later analysis by permuting HLA or CMV assignments 20 times. In a later analysis, co-occurring TCRs were grouped with DBSCAN, and TCRdist sequence similarity was added when clustering was performed within HLA-allele-positive subsets. Repertoires with fewer than 30,000 or more than 120,000 public chains, plus five repertoires with anomalous nucleotide sharing, were excluded from co-occurrence clustering. Drawn from immuneACCESS, this table holds only the in-frame rearrangements with V and J called that TCRdb kept. Clones are partly lost; checked studies trace under half to an unresolved V gene and leave the rest unexplained. D and trimming were read from the DNA, whereas the V and J calls and clone size are those reported in that table. The sample table contains about 150,000 clones; only one count was recorded for 84% of them. The biggest ten clones account for 6.4% of the sample.

This clone was seen only a few times. What antigen it recognizes has not been identified. Qualities for individual bases were not recorded, and no much larger clone is one base off. The TCR comes from a man aged 45 to 65 in good health and CMV-seropositive. The V gene is TRBV6-5 and the J gene is TRBJ1-1, with the D segment identity uncertain. The sample consisted of PBMCs. The CDR3 in this case is CASSYGVKNTEAFF. The DNA is TGTGCCAGCAGTTACGGAGTCAAGAACACTGAAGCTTTCTTT.